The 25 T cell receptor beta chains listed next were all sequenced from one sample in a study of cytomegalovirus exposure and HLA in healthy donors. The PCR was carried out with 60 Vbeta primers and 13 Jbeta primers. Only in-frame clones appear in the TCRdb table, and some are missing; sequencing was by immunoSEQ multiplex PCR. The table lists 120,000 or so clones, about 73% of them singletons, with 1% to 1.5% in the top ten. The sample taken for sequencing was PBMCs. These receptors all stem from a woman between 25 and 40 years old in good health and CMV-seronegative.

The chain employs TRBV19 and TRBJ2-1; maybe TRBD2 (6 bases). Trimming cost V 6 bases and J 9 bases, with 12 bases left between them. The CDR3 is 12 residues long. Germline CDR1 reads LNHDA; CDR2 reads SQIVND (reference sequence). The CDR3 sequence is CASSLRGGEQFF. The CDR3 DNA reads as TGTGCCAGTAGCTTGCGGGGTGGTGAGCAGTTCTTC.

The CDR3 region has the DNA TGCAGCGCTTTGAACTATCCTGGCGGAACGAAATCCTACGAGCAGTACTTC. Translation gives CSALNYPGGTKSYEQYF. The rearrangement joins TRBV29-1 to TRBJ2-7, with D unresolved. The CDR3 spans 17 residues. V was clipped by 7 bases and J by 1 base, with 26 bases between them. Germline lookup yields CDR1 SQVTM and CDR2 ANQGSEA.

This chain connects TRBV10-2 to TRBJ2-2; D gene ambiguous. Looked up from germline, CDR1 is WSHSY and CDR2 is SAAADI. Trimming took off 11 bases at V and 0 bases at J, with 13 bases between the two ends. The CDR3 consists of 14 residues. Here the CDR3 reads CAVRQDTNTGELFF. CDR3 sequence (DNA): TGCGCCGTCCGACAAGACACGAACACCGGGGAGCTGTTTTTT.

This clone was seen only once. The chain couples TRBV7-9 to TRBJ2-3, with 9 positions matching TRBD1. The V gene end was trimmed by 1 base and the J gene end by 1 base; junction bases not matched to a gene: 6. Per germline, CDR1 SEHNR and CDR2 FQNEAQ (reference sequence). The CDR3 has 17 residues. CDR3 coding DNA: TGTGCCAGCAGCTTAGGCCTACAGGGGGCGGGCACAGATACGCAGTATTTT. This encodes CASSLGLQGAGTDTQYF. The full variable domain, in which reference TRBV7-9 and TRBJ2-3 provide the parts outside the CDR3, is DTGVSQNPRHKITKRGQNVTFRCDPISEHNRLYWYRQTLGQGPEFLTYFQNEAQLEKSRLLSDRFSAERPKGSFSTLEIQRTEQGDSAMYLCASSLGLQGAGTDTQYFGPGTRLTVL.

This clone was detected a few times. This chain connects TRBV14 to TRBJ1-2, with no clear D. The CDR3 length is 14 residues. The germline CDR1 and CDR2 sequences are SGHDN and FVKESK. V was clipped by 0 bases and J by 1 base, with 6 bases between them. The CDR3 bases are TGTGCCAGCAGCCAAGAGAGGGTTAACTATGGCTACACCTTC. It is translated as CASSQERVNYGYTF.

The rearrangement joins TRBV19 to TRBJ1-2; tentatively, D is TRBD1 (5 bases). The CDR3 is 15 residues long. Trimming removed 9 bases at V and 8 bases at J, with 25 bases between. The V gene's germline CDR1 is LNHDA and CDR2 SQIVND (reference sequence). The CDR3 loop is CASRPGGVLALGYTF. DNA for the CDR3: TGTGCCAGCCGACCTGGGGGGGTACTAGCTCTGGGCTACACCTTC. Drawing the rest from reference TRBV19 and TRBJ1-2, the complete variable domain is DGGITQSPKYLFRKEGQNVTLSCEQNLNHDAMYWYRQDPGQGLRLIYYSQIVNDFQKGDIAEGYSVSREKKESFPLTVTSAQKNPTAFYLCASRPGGVLALGYTFGSGTRLTVV.

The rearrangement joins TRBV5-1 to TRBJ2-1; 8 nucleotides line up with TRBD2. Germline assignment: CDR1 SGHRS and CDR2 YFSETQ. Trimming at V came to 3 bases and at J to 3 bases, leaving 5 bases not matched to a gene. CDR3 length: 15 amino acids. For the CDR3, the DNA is TGCGCCAGCAGCTCAATAGCGGGAATCTACAATGAGCAGTTCTTC. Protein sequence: CASSSIAGIYNEQFF.

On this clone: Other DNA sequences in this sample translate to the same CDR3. This CDR3 reads CASSFAGSYEQYF. In nucleotides, the CDR3 is TGTGCCAGCAGTTTTGCAGGTTCCTACGAGCAGTACTTC. This chain connects TRBV28 to TRBJ2-7; no clear D gene. CDR3 length equals 13 residues. V lost 3 bases to trimming and J lost 1 base, with 7 bases between them. Germline CDR1 reads MDHEN; CDR2 reads SYDVKM.

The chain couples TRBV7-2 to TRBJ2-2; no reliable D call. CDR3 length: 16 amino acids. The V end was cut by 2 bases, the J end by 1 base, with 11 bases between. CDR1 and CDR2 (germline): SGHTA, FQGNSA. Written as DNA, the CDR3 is TGTGCCAGCAGCTTAACCATACCCGGGAACACCGGGGAGCTGTTTTTT. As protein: CASSLTIPGNTGELFF.

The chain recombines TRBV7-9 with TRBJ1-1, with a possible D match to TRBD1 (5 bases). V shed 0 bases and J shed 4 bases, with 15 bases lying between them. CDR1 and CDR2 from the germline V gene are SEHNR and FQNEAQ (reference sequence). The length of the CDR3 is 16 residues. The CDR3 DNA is TGTGCCAGCAGCTTAGCGCCTCGGGTTCAGGGCACTGAAGCTTTCTTT. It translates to CASSLAPRVQGTEAFF.

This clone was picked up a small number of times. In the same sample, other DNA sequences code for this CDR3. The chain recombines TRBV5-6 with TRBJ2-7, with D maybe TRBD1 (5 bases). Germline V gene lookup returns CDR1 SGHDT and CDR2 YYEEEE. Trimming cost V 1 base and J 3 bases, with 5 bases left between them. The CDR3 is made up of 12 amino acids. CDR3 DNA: TGTGCCAGCAGCTTGCAGGGCTACGAGCAGTACTTC. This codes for CASSLQGYEQYF.

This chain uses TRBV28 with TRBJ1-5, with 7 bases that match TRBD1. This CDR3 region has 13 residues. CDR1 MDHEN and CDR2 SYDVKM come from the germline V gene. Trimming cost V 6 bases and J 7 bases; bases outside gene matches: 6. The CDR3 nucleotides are TGTGCCAGCAGCATACAGGGGAACCAGCCCCAGCATTTT. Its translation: CASSIQGNQPQHF.

CDR3 sequence: CASRHGTGEGSPLHF. For the CDR3, the DNA is TGTGCCAGCAGACACGGGACAGGGGAAGGTTCACCCCTCCACTTT. The V call is TRBV6-6, the J call TRBJ1-6; 10 bases agree with TRBD1. V was pared by 6 bases and J by 9 bases, with 8 bases of the junction left unmatched. CDR1 and CDR2 (germline): MNHNY, SVGAGI (reference sequence). This CDR3 has 15 amino acids.

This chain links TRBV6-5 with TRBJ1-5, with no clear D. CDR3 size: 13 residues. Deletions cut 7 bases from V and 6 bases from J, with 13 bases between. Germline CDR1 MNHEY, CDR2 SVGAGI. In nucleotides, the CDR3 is TGTGCCAGCACCCGAGGAGGAGGTCAGCCCCAGCATTTT. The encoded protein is CASTRGGGQPQHF.

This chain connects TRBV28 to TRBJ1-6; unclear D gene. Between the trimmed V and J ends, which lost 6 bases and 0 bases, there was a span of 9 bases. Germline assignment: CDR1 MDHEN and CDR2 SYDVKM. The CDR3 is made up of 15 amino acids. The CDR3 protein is CASRPPGSYNSPLHF. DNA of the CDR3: TGTGCCAGCAGGCCCCCCGGCTCCTATAATTCACCCCTCCACTTT.

The CDR3 reads CASGLGTGFGYTF. The CDR3 nucleotides read TGTGCTAGTGGTTTGGGGACAGGGTTCGGCTACACCTTC. This sequence joins TRBV12-5 and TRBJ1-2, with 8 bases matching TRBD1. CDR1 LGHNT and CDR2 FRNRAP come from the germline V gene. This CDR3 is 13 amino acids long. The V gene end was trimmed by 1 base and the J gene end by 8 bases; junction bases not matched to a gene: 3. The full variable domain, its missing parts supplied by reference TRBV12-5 and TRBJ1-2, is DARVTQTPRHKVTEMGQEVTMRCQPILGHNTVFWYRQTMMQGLELLAYFRNRAPLDDSGMPKDRFSAEMPDATLATLKIQPSEPRDSAVYFCASGLGTGFGYTFGSGTRLTVV.

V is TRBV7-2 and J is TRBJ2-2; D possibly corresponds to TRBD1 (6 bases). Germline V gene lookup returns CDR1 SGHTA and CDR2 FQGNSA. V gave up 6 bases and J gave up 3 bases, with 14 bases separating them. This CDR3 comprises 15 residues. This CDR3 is CASSKAGADTGELFF. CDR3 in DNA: TGTGCCAGCAGTAAGGCAGGGGCGGACACCGGGGAGCTGTTTTTT.

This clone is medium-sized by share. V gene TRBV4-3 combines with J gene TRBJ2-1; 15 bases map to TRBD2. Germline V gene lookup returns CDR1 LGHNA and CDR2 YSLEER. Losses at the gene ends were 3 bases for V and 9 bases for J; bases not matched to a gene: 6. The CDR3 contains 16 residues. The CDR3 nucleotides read TGCGCCAGCAGCCAGGACGCGGGACTAGCGGGAGGTGAGCAGTTCTTC. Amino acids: CASSQDAGLAGGEQFF.

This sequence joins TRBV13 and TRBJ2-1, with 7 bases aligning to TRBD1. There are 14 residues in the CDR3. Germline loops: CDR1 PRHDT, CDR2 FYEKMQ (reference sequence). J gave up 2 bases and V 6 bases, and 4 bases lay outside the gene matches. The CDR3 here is CASRSGTAYNEQFF. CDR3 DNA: TGTGCCAGCAGGTCCGGGACAGCCTACAATGAGCAGTTCTTC.

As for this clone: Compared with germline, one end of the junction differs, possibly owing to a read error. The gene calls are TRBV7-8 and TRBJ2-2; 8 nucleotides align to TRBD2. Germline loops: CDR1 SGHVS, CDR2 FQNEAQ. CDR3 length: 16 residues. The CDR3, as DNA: TGTGCCAGCAGCTTAGCTGGCGGGGGGCCCACCGCGGAGCTGTTTTTT. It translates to CASSLAGGGPTAELFF.

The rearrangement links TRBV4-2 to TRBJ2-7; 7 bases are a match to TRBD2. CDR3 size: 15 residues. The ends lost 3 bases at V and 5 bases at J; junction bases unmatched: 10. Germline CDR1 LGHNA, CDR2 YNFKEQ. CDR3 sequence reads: CASSQASGVGDEQYF. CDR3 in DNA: TGTGCCAGCAGCCAGGCTAGCGGAGTAGGGGACGAGCAGTACTTC.

In nucleotides, the CDR3 is TGTGCCAGCAGTTACTCGCGGCAGGGGCCCTACGAGCAGTACTTC. Translation gives CASSYSRQGPYEQYF. This rearrangement joins TRBV6-6 to TRBJ2-7; D is perhaps TRBD1 (6 bases). The CDR3 consists of 15 residues. From germline, CDR1 is MNHNY and CDR2 SVGAGI (reference sequence). The V and J ends lost 0 bases and 2 bases respectively, with 11 bases between them.

CDR3 in DNA: TGTGCCAGCAGTGTTACAGGGGCTCCCAATCAGCCCCAGCATTTT. As protein: CASSVTGAPNQPQHF. The J gene is TRBJ1-5, the V gene TRBV2; TRBD1 agrees at 7 bases. J was trimmed by 3 bases and V by 4 bases; bases with no gene match: 6. The CDR3 extends over 15 amino acids. CDR1 is SNHLY, CDR2 FYNNEI, per germline.

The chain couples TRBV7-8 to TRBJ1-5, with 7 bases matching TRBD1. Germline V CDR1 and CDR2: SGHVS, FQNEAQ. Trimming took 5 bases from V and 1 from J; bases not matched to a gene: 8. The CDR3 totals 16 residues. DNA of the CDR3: TGTGCCAGCAGCCACCGACAGGGTCAAAGCAATCAGCCCCAGCATTTT. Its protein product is CASSHRQGQSNQPQHF.

Here the CDR3 DNA reads TGTGCCAGCAGCTGGACTAGCGGGAGCCGGGAGCTGTTTTTT. Residues: CASSWTSGSRELFF. V usage is TRBV6-5 and J usage is TRBJ2-2, with 13 bases matching TRBD2. The germline V gene has CDR1 MNHEY and CDR2 SVGAGI. This CDR3 is built from 14 residues. Trimming took 6 bases from V and 9 from J; bases not matched to a gene: 4.